The rows below give T cell receptor beta chains drawn from one sample of a study of blood T cell repertoires in COVID-19. This table comes from immunoSEQ multiplex PCR, and its TCRdb copy is limited to in-frame clones, with some not included. The sample lists around 220,000 clones; about 80% were seen once. The sample taken for sequencing was peripheral blood. These TCRs come from an elderly woman with active or convalescent COVID-19. The CDR3 runs from the conserved cysteine through the conserved F or W. The order of the fields is clone size, J gene, V gene, CDR3 length, D gene, CDR3 protein, CDR3 DNA. A D gene is named only where the DNA matches it firmly. Not every row has a clone size; where given, it reads once, few, many or a size class.

>once|TRBJ1-1|TRBV19|14|TRBD1
CASTKRDSNTEAFF
TGTGCCAGTACAAAAAGGGACAGTAACACTGAAGCTTTCTTT
>-|TRBJ1-5|TRBV28|16|TRBD1
CASSSNRGGGNQPQHF
TGTGCCAGCAGTTCGAACAGGGGAGGCGGCAATCAGCCCCAGCATTTT
>-|TRBJ1-1|TRBV2|15|TRBD1
CASSGQLGTGGEAFF
TGTGCCAGCAGTGGACAGCTCGGGACAGGGGGCGAAGCTTTCTTT
>-|TRBJ1-5|TRBV28|14|-
CASSLDSGNQPQHF
TGTGCCAGCAGCTTGGACAGCGGCAATCAGCCCCAGCATTTT
>-|TRBJ1-2|TRBV28|14|TRBD1
CASSSVGTVYGYTF
TGTGCCAGCAGTTCCGTCGGGACAGTCTATGGCTACACCTTC
>-|TRBJ2-3|TRBV28|15|TRBD1
CASSPPPGQGVAQYF
TGTGCCAGCAGTCCTCCCCCGGGACAGGGGGTCGCGCAGTATTTT
>once|TRBJ1-4|TRBV27|16|TRBD1
CASGRGQAKTNEKLFF
TGTGCCAGTGGGAGGGGACAGGCCAAAACTAATGAAAAACTGTTTTTT
>few|TRBJ1-1|TRBV19|14|-
CASRDITGNTEAFF
TGTGCCAGTAGGGACATTACAGGGAACACTGAAGCTTTCTTT
>-|TRBJ2-1|TRBV6-6|16|TRBD2
CASSVPGLAGYNEQFF
TGTGCCAGCAGTGTCCCGGGACTAGCGGGTTACAATGAGCAGTTCTTC
>few|TRBJ2-2|TRBV7-2|15|TRBD2
CASSLVSGGSGELFF
TGTGCCAGCAGCTTAGTTTCGGGAGGTTCCGGGGAGCTGTTTTTT
>-|TRBJ2-4|TRBV3-1/TRBV3-2|20|TRBD2
CASSVSLSGGIVASKNIQYF
TGTGCCAGCAGCGTCTCTCTAAGCGGGGGTATTGTGGCTTCCAAAAACATTCAGTACTTC
>-|TRBJ1-4|TRBV5-1|14|-
CASSLVAGAEKLFF
TGCGCCAGCAGCTTGGTAGCAGGGGCTGAAAAACTGTTTTTT
>-|TRBJ1-2|TRBV28|11|-
CATGQSYGYTF
TGTGCCACCGGACAGAGCTATGGCTACACCTTC
>-|TRBJ1-4|TRBV6-1|15|TRBD1
CASSEAGTGDEKLFF
TGTGCCAGCAGTGAAGCCGGGACAGGGGACGAAAAACTGTTTTTT
>-|TRBJ2-5|TRBV11-3|16|TRBD2
CASSSTGTSGRETQYF
TGTGCCAGCAGCTCGACCGGGACTAGCGGCCGAGAGACCCAGTACTTC
>-|TRBJ1-1|TRBV14|14|-
CASSQQRVGTEAFF
TGTGCCAGCAGCCAACAGCGGGTAGGCACTGAAGCTTTCTTT
>-|TRBJ2-7|TRBV11-2|16|TRBD1
CASRRLGTGGSYEQYF
TGTGCCAGCAGAAGACTAGGGACAGGGGGCTCCTACGAGCAGTACTTC
>-|TRBJ1-6|TRBV3-1/TRBV3-2|14|-
CASSQVENNSPLHF
TGTGCCAGCAGCCAAGTTGAGAATAATTCACCCCTCCACTTT
>-|TRBJ2-3|TRBV5-1|12|-
CASSPGADTQYF
TGCGCCAGCTCACCGGGGGCAGATACGCAGTATTTT
>-|TRBJ2-2|TRBV7-8|15|TRBD2
CASSLGTSGTGELFF
TGTGCCAGCAGCTTGGGGACTAGCGGGACCGGGGAGCTGTTTTTT
>-|TRBJ1-2|TRBV7-2|15|-
CASSLAQGVRYGYTF
TGTGCCAGCAGCTTAGCACAGGGAGTTCGCTATGGCTACACCTTC
>-|TRBJ2-5|TRBV27|16|TRBD2
CASSLLGGRAGETQYF
TGTGCCAGCAGTTTACTTGGCGGGAGGGCCGGGGAGACCCAGTACTTC